This record covers a single TCR beta chain. What it recognizes is unknown. The sample belongs to a study of lymphopenia after photon versus proton radiotherapy. Germline V CDR1 and CDR2: SEHNR, FQNEAQ (reference sequence). The CDR3 is 16 residues long. Unmatched junction bases numbered 9, after V lost 2 bases and J lost 3 bases. Study-wide findings and caveats: A bigger post-nadir fall in TCR diversity correlated inversely with survival time in deceased patients. Relative stability marked proton patients; photon patients lost diversity and naive cells. Post-nadir diversity loss with photons came from oligoclonal expansion, particularly CD8+ Temra cells. Only patients who died were analyzed for survival; proton advantage is unproven.

TCRdb's table, derived via immunoSEQ multiplex PCR, lists solely in-frame clones and lacks some. The data hold about 160,000 clones, with less than 90% observed a single time. Sample: peripheral blood, taken from a patient treated with photon-based radiotherapy. The clonotype was recovered from a man aged 50 to 59 with gastric cancer. V gene TRBV7-9 combines with J gene TRBJ1-2; 7 bases are shared with TRBD1. CDR3 sequence: CASSLYDREEDYGYTF. CDR3 coding DNA: TGTGCCAGCAGCTTATACGACAGGGAGGAGGACTATGGCTACACCTTC.